The following is a T cell receptor (beta chain) sequence with its context. The data originate from a study of technical replicates of blood from four donors. V gave up 5 bases and J gave up 6 bases, with 20 bases separating them. The CDR3 consists of 15 residues. Germline CDR1 reads MNHNS; CDR2 reads SASEGT. Produced via immunoSEQ multiplex PCR; TCRdb's table is partial and in-frame only. Altogether around 70,000 clones are present, roughly 94% being singletons, with the ten largest covering 0.25%. Sample: T cells isolated from PBMCs. The chain uses TRBV6-1 and TRBJ2-7, with TRBD1 as a possible D gene (6 bases). This receptor was obtained from a human donor in good health. The CDR3 DNA is TGTGCCAGCAGTCTTACCACAAGTGGGGGCGGCGAGCAGTACTTC. It is translated as CASSLTTSGGGEQYF.